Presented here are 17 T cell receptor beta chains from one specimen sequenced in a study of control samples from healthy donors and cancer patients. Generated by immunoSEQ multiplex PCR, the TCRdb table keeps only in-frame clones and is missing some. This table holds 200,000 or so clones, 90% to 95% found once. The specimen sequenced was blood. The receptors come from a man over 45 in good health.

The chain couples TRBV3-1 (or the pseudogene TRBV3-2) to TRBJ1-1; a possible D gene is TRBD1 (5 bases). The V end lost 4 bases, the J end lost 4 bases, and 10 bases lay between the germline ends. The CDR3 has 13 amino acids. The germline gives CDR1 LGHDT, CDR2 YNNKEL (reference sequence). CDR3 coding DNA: TGTGCCAGCAGCCGCCCGGGGCGCACTGAAGCTTTCTTT. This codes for CASSRPGRTEAFF.

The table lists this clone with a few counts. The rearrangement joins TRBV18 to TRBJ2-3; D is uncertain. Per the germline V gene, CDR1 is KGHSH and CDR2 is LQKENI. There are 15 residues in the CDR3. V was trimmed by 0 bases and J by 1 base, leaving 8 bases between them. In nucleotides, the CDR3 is TGTGCCAGCTCACCACCTAGTCTCCGCACAGATACGCAGTATTTT. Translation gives CASSPPSLRTDTQYF. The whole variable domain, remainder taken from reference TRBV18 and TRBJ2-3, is NAGVMQNPRHLVRRRGQEARLRCSPMKGHSHVYWYRQLPEEGLKFMVYLQKENIIDESGMPKERFSAEFPKEGPSILRIQQVVRGDSAAYFCASSPPSLRTDTQYFGPGTRLTVL.

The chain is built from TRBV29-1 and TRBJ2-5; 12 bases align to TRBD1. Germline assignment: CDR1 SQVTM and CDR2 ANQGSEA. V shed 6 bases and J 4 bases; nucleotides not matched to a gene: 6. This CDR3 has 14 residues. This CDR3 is CSVGWDRGRETQYF. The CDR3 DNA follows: TGCAGCGTGGGGTGGGACAGGGGGCGAGAGACCCAGTACTTC.

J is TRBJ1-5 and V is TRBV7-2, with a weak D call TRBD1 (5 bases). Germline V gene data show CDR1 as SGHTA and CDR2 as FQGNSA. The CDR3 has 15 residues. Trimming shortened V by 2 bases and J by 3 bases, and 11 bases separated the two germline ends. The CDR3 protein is CASSLRRGINQPQHF. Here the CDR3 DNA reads TGTGCCAGCAGCTTAAGGCGGGGGATCAATCAGCCCCAGCATTTT.

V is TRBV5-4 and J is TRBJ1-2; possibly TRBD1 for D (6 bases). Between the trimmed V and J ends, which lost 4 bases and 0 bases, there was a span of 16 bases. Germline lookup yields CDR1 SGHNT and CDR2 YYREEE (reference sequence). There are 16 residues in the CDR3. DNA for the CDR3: TGTGCCAGCAGCCCTACCGGGACAACGGCTAACTATGGCTACACCTTC. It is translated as CASSPTGTTANYGYTF.

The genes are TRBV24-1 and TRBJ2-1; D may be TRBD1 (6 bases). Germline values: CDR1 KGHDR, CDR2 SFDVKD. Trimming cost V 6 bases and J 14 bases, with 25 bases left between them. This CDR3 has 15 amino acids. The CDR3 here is CATSNPGQGAPGKFF. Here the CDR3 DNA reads TGTGCCACCAGTAATCCGGGACAAGGAGCACCGGGCAAGTTCTTC.

The DNA for the CDR3 is TGCGCCAGCAGTCGACAGGGAAGTGGAAACACCATATATTTT. Translation: CASSRQGSGNTIYF. The chain joins TRBV10-2 to TRBJ1-3; TRBD1 aligns across 7 bases. J lost 3 bases, V lost 5 bases, and 4 bases had no gene match. The length of the CDR3 is 14 residues. Germline V lookup: CDR1 WSHSY, CDR2 SAAADI.

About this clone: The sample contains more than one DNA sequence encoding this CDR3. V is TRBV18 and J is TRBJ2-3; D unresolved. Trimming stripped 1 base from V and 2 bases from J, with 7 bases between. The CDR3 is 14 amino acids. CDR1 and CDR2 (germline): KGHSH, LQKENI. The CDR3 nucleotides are TGTGCCAGCTCACCACTGGATTCCACAGATACGCAGTATTTT. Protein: CASSPLDSTDTQYF.

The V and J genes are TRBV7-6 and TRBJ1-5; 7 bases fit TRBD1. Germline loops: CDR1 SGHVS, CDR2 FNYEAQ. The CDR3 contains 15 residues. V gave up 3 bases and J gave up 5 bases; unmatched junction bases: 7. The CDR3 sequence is CASSLGGQTHQPQHF. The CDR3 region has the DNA TGTGCCAGCAGCTTGGGGGGACAGACGCATCAGCCCCAGCATTTT.

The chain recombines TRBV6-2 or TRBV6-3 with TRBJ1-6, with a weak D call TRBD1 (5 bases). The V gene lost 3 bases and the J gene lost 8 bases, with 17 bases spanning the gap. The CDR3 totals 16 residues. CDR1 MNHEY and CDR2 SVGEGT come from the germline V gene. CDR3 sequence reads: CASSYRAGRRDSPLHF. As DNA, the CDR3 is TGTGCCAGCAGTTATCGCGCGGGACGGCGAGATTCACCCCTCCACTTT.

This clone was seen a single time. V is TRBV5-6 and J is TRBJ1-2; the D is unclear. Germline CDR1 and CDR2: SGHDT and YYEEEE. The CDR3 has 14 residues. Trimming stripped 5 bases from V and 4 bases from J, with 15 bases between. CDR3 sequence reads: CASRSPSKSYGYTF. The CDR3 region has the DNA TGTGCCAGCAGGAGTCCCTCAAAATCCTATGGCTACACCTTC.

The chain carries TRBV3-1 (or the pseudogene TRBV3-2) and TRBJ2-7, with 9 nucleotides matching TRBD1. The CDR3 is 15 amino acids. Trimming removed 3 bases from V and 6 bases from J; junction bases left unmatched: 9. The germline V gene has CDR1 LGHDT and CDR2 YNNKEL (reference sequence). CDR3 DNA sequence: TGTGCCAGCAGCCACGCCGGGACAGGGCGGCCCGAGCAGTACTTC. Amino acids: CASSHAGTGRPEQYF.

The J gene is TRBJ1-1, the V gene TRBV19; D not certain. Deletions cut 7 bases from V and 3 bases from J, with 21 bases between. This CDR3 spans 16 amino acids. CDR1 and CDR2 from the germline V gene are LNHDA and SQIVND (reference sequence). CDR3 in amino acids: CASTASTLPRHTEAFF. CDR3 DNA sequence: TGTGCCAGTACCGCGTCGACATTACCGAGACACACTGAAGCTTTCTTT.

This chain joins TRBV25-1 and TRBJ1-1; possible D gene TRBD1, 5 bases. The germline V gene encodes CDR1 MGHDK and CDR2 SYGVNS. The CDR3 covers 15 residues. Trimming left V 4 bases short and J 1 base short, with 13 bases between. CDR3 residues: CASSGYGTRNTEAFF. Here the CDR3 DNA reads TGTGCCAGCAGTGGTTACGGGACCCGGAACACTGAAGCTTTCTTT. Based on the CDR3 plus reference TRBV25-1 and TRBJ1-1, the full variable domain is EADIYQTPRYLVIGTGKKITLECSQTMGHDKMYWYQQDPGMELHLIHYSYGVNSTEKGDLSSESTVSRIRTEHFPLTLESARPSHTSQYLCASSGYGTRNTEAFFGQGTRLTVV.

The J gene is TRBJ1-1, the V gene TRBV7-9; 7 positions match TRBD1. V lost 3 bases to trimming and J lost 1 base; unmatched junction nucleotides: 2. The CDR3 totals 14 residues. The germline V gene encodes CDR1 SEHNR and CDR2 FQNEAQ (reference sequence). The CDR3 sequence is CASSFQGGNTEAFF. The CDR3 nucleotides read TGTGCCAGCAGCTTCCAGGGGGGGAACACTGAAGCTTTCTTT.

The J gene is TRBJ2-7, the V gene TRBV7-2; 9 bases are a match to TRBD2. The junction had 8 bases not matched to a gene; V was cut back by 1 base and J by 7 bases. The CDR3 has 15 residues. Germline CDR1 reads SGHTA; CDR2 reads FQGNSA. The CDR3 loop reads CASSLGVAGEGEQYF. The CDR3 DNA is TGTGCCAGCAGCTTAGGGGTAGCGGGGGAAGGGGAGCAGTACTTC.

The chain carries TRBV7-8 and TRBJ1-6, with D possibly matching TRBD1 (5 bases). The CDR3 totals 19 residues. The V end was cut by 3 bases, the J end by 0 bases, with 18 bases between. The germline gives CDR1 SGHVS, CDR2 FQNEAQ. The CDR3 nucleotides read TGTGCCAGCAGCTTCGGGACGGGAGACGCTAGCTCCTATAATTCACCCCTCCACTTT. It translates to CASSFGTGDASSYNSPLHF.